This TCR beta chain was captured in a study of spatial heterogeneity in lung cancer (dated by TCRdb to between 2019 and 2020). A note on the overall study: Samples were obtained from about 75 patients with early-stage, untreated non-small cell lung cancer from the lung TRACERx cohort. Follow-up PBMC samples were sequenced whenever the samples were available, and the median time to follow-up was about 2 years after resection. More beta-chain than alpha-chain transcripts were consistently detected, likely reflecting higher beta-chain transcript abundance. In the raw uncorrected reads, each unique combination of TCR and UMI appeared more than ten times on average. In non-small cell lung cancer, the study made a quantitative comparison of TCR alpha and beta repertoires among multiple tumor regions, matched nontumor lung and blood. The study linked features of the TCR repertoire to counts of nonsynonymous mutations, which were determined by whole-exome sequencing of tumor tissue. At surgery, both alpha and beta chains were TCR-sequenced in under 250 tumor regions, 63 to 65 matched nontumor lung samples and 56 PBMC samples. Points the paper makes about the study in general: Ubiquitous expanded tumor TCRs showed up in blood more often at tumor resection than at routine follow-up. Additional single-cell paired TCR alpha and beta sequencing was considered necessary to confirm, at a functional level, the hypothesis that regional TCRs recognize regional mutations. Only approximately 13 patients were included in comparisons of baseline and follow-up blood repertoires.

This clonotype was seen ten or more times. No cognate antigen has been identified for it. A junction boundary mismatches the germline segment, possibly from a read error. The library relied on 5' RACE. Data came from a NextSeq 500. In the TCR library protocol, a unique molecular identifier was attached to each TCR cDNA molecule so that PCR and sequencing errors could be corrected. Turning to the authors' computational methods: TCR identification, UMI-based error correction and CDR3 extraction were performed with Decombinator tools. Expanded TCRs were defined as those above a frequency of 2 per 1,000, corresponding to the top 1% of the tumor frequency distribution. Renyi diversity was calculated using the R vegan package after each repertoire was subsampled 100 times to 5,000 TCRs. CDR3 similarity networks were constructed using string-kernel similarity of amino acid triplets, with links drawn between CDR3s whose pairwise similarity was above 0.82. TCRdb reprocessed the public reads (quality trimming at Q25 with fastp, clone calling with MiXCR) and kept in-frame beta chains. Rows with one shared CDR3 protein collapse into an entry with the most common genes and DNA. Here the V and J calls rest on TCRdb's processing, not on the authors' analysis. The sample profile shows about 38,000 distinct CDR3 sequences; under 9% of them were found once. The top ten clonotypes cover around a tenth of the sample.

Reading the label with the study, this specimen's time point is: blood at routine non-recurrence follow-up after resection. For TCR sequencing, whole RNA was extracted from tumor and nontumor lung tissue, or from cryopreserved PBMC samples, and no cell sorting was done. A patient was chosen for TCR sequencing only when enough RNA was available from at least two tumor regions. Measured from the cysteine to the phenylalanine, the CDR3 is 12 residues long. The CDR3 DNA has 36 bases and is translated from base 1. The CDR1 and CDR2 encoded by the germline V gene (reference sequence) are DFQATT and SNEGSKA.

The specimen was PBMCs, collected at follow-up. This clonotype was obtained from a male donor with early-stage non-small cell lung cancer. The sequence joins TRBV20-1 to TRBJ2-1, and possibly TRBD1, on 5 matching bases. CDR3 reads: CSATGFVNEQFF. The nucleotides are TGCAGCGCTACAGGTTTTGTTAATGAGCAGTTCTTC.